The clone carrying this TCR beta chain has more than one count but fewer than ten. What it binds is unknown. The sample originates from a study of T cell repertoires in cytomegalovirus infection. Study-level background: Public TCR beta signature analysis indicated the presence of both CMV infection and matching HLA type.

TCRdb called the reads again in MiXCR, with one record for every CDR3 protein. The sample comprises roughly 100,000 distinct CDR3 sequences, 16% of which are singletons, and more than 7% rests with the top ten. General study findings and limits: HLA-C-restricted CMV-specific TCR beta clonotypes prevailed in the ex vivo response.

Trimming at V came to 8 bases and at J to 1 base, leaving 11 bases not matched to a gene. The germline V gene has CDR1 MNHEY and CDR2 SVGAGI. The CDR3 is made up of 18 amino acids. The chain combines TRBV6-5 with TRBJ2-3; 14 bases agree with TRBD2. Sequencing was carried out using PBMCs. This TCR came from a human donor in good health (CMV status not recorded). Some clones in this sample may be carry-over from other donors' samples. DNA for the CDR3: TGTGCCAGCGGCCCAGTAGGGACTAGCGGGGGTCGCACAGATACGCAGTATTTT. It encodes CASGPVGTSGGRTDTQYF.